This TCR beta chain comes out of a study of blood T cell repertoires in COVID-19 (dated by TCRdb to the early 2020s). For context, the study as a whole: Collaborator samples came from the United States, Italy and Spain and covered acute and convalescent phases of COVID-19. Samples came from the ongoing ImmuneRACE study (first 160 participants) plus 1,254 subjects from 6 global collaborators. Nearly every sample came with metadata listing a de-identified subject ID, COVID-19 status, age in years and sex. Subjects who had been exposed to COVID-19, were actively infected with it, or had recovered from it provided the deeply sampled blood TCRbeta repertoires that made up the dataset. The prospective study material was composed of cDNA or gDNA derived from T cells, B-cell-depleted T cells, or PBMCs. The repertoires were released in a freely available public database intended as a resource for research on the immune response to SARS-CoV-2. HLA class I and class II types, where available, came from metadata supplied by the sample provider rather than from assay-based typing. General conclusions and limits of the study: The quantity of clinical and demographic metadata differed by source and by participant and was supplied without curation.

Including cysteine and phenylalanine, the CDR3 has 14 amino acids. The kept DNA is CDR3 alone, 42 bases in frame from the first base. CDR1 is given as SEHNR and CDR2 as FQNEAQ, both from the germline V gene (reference sequence). V and J are trimmed by 9 bases and 0 bases, and the gene matches miss 1 base of the junction. Collaborating institutions collected whole blood in K2EDTA tubes following their own protocols. For TCRbeta analysis, collaborators shipped samples as frozen whole blood, isolated PBMCs, or DNA extracted from either of those sample types. TCRbeta CDR3 regions were amplified from genomic DNA using the immunoSEQ Assay, a bias-controlled multiplex PCR. In the source study's methods: The number of nucleated cells in each sample was estimated from the amplification of reference gene primers within the assay. To quantify the absolute abundance of each unique TCRbeta CDR3 rearrangement, sequence reads were collapsed and filtered. For each sample, productive Simpson clonality was calculated as the square root of Simpson's diversity index over productive rearrangements. TCRdb stores this immuneACCESS table with in-frame sequences only. Part of the clones is absent; in the studies checked, under half of the shortfall reflects unresolved V genes, and no reason is known for the rest. V and J calls and clone size are given by that table; D and trimming were obtained from the DNA. Present in this sample are more than 25,000 clones, 85% of which were seen just once. The top ten constitute 6.6% of the sample.

Remarks on this clone: The target of this receptor is not known. One base away there is no much larger clone; base qualities are not given.

Sequenced input: peripheral blood. The rearranged chain carries TRBV7-9 and TRBJ2-2; TRBD2 aligns with 10 central bases. The clonotype was recovered from a man aged 60-69 years with active COVID-19. The CDR3 protein is CASSGRSNTGELFF. The nucleotide sequence reads as follows: TGTGCCAGTAGCGGGAGGTCGAACACCGGGGAGCTGTTTTTT. With all but the CDR3 taken from the reference TRBV7-9 and TRBJ2-2 genes, the full variable domain is: DTGVSQNPRHKITKRGQNVTFRCDPISEHNRLYWYRQTLGQGPEFLTYFQNEAQLEKSRLLSDRFSAERPKGSFSTLEIQRTEQGDSAMYLCASSGRSNTGELFFGEGSRLTVL.